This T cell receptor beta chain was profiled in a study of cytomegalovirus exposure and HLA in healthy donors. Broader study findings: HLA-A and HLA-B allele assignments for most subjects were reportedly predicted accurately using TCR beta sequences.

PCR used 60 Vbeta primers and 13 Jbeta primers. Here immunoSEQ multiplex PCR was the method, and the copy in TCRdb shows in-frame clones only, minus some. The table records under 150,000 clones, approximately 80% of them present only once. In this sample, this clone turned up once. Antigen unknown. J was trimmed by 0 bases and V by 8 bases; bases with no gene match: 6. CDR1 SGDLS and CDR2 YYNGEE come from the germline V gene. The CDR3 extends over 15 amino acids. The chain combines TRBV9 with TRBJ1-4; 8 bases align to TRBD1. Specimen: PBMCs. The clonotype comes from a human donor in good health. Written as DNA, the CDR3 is TGTGCCAGAGACAGGGGAGGTGCAACTAATGAAAAACTGTTTTTT. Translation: CARDRGGATNEKLFF. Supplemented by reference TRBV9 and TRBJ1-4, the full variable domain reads DSGVTQTPKHLITATGQRVTLRCSPRSGDLSVYWYQQSLDQGLQFLIQYYNGEERAKGNILERFSAQQFPDLHSELNLSSLELGDSALYFCARDRGGATNEKLFFGSGTQLSVL.